This note documents a single TCR beta chain sequence. Its antigen remains unidentified. No much larger clone is present one base from it, and per-base qualities are unavailable. The data stem from a study of identical twins' blood T cells (dated by TCRdb to the early 2010s). Study-wide context: Roughly 50 million Illumina reads were obtained across roughly twelve libraries, of which six were alpha-chain libraries and six were beta-chain libraries. The study compared TCR alpha and beta chain repertoires of three pairs of monozygous twins using next-generation sequencing to assess genetic influence on repertoire formation.

Donors were six healthy women forming three monozygous twin pairs. Each of the three twin pairs had been raised together, and the twins in each pair were thought likely to have encountered the same infectious agents and vaccines. TCR cDNA libraries were prepared from RNA that had been isolated from peripheral blood mononuclear cells. Broader findings and caveats from the paper: V gene usage was reported to be markedly more similar within twin pairs than between unrelated donors, even among non-selected out-of-frame TCRbeta clonotypes. Among the most abundant TCRbeta clonotypes, every donor shared more CDR3 sequences with her own twin than with unrelated donors. Because the twins were reared together, environmental influences could not be ruled out as the explanation for twin similarity. The number of CDR3 clonotypes shared between two donors was mainly determined by the product of the cloneset sizes of the two donors, and no clear deviation from this trend was shown by twins. Validation by independent studies was stated to be required for the proposed role of the TCRalpha J segment in MHC recognition during thymic selection.

CDR1 DFQATT and CDR2 SNEGSKA are derived from the germline V gene (reference sequence). Taken from cysteine to phenylalanine, the CDR3 has 14 residues. Only the CDR3 DNA stays, 42 bases, in frame from base 1. Relative to germline, V is 1 base shorter and J is 1 base shorter, with 10 bases between their ends. The library came from 5' RACE. Sequencing used an Illumina Genome Analyzer IIx. The RNA-based TCR cDNA libraries were made using a previously described protocol that was modified in several ways. To prevent cross-contamination, sample-specific barcodes were added to both ends of each TCR cDNA library during cDNA synthesis and amplification. In the source study's methods: Between about 95,000 and nearly 500,000 clonotypes were identified per individual, with about 2.2 to 3.6 million CDR3-containing reads per library. Reads with improper barcode index combinations were discarded, and clonesets were then built for each library with the MiTCR software. While assembling CDR3 clonotypes, MiTCR filtered or rescued low-quality reads and corrected PCR and sequencing errors. Artificial out-of-frame clonotypes were mapped to in-frame sequences, with one indel allowed in the CDR3, and then removed. V and J gene usage similarity between donors was measured as Jensen-Shannon divergence divided by mean entropy. TCRdb applied fastp at Q25 and MiXCR to the public reads, then kept only in-frame beta chains. When rows share a CDR3 protein, they turn into one entry using the most common DNA and genes. What appears here as the V and J calls and clone size reflects TCRdb's work, not the paper's. This sample is represented by 350,000 to 400,000 distinct CDR3 sequences; under 30% of them were singletons. About 6% of the sample goes to the ten largest clones.

The sequencing sample was made of PBMCs. This TCR was recovered from a woman between 18 and 50 years old in good health. This chain joins TRBV20-1 to TRBJ1-1; no confident D gene assignment can be made. The sequenced DNA: TGCAGTGCTAGAGTGGCCGGGCAGAACACTGAAGCTTTCTTT. Its protein is CSARVAGQNTEAFF.